The next 27 T cell receptor beta chains were all read from a single sample in a study of patients and donors after allogeneic stem cell transplantation (dated by TCRdb to the early 2020s). Libraries were made using RT-PCR. The sample was run on a NextSeq 550. TCRdb trimmed public reads at Q25 via fastp, called clones via MiXCR and kept in-frame beta chains. All rows with the same CDR3 protein become a single entry with the most common DNA and genes. This sample holds some 230,000 distinct CDR3 sequences; 13% to 15% were observed only once. Jointly, the top ten make up roughly 11% of the sample. Sequences were obtained from blood, either unsorted or a sorted T cell fraction (not recorded which). These receptor sequences come from a human donor who was either an allogeneic HSCT recipient or a stem cell or donor lymphocyte infusion donor (not recorded which). It is not recorded whose cells these are; they may come from a transplant donor.

The rearrangement joins TRBV4-2 to TRBJ2-2; D gene ambiguous. Trimming left V 0 bases short and J 4 bases short, with 15 bases between. CDR1 and CDR2 (germline): LGHNA, YNFKEQ. The CDR3 totals 17 residues. CDR3 residues: CASSQERRMTLTGELFF. DNA for the CDR3: TGTGCCAGCAGCCAAGAGCGTAGAATGACCCTCACCGGGGAGCTGTTTTTT.

The gene calls are TRBV30 and TRBJ2-3; D perhaps matches TRBD1 (6 bases). The CDR3 is 15 residues long. Germline CDR1 is GTSNPN and CDR2 is SVGIG (reference sequence). V lost 7 bases to trimming and J lost 0 bases, with 17 bases between them. For the CDR3, the DNA is TGTGCCTCCCTTGGGACAACAGGTAGCACAGATACGCAGTATTTT. This gives the protein CASLGTTGSTDTQYF.

This clonotype appeared a few times. The chain couples TRBV7-6 to TRBJ2-3; unclear D gene. Germline V gene sequence: CDR1 SGHVS, CDR2 FNYEAQ. The V and J ends lost 0 bases and 0 bases respectively, with 4 bases between them. This CDR3 spans 14 amino acids. CDR3 sequence reads: CASSLAASTDTQYF. As DNA, the CDR3 is TGTGCCAGCAGCTTAGCAGCCAGCACAGATACGCAGTATTTT.

Concerning this clonotype itself: A junction end diverges from the germline sequence, so it may reflect a read error. This chain joins TRBV20-1 and TRBJ1-2; TRBD1 matches at 7 bases. Germline V gene lookup returns CDR1 DFQATT and CDR2 SNEGSKA (reference sequence). CDR3 length: 11 amino acids. The CDR3: CSAIQYRQGSF. The CDR3 DNA reads TGCAGTGCTATACAATACCGACAGGGCAGCTTC.

This clonotype was counted at least ten times. This chain links TRBV28 with TRBJ2-7; no clear D. Germline V CDR1 and CDR2: MDHEN, SYDVKM. The CDR3 contains 11 residues. The ends were cut back, 7 bases at V and 3 bases at J, with 7 bases in the middle. The CDR3 reads CASMEIYEQYF. CDR3 in DNA: TGTGCCAGCATGGAGATCTACGAGCAGTACTTC.

This clonotype was counted ten times or more. The chain carries TRBV18 and TRBJ1-2; 7 bases map to TRBD1. Looked up from germline, CDR1 is KGHSH and CDR2 is LQKENI. V dropped 5 bases and J dropped 8; count of bases not matched to a gene: 11. The CDR3 extends over 14 amino acids. The CDR3 DNA follows: TGTGCCAGCTCATCGGGACAGAAGTTGGTGGGCTACACCTTC. Its translation: CASSSGQKLVGYTF.

This clonotype occurred many times. V and J are TRBV7-3 and TRBJ2-2; D is perhaps TRBD2 (6 bases). V lost 5 bases, J lost 7 bases, and 17 bases lay in between. The CDR3 consists of 15 residues. Germline assignment: CDR1 SGHTA and CDR2 FQGTGA. DNA for the CDR3: TGTGCCAGCAGCCTGAATAGCGGTGGGGTCGGGGAGCTGTTTTTT. Translated, it gives CASSLNSGGVGELFF. Full variable domain (remainder filled in from reference TRBV7-3 and TRBJ2-2): GAGVSQTPSNKVTEKGKYVELRCDPISGHTALYWYRQSLGQGPEFLIYFQGTGAADDSGLPNDRFFAVRPEGSVSTLKIQRTERGDSAVYLCASSLNSGGVGELFFGEGSRLTVL.

The rearrangement uses TRBV4-1 and TRBJ2-7; 7 bases match TRBD1. V trimming: 4 bases; J trimming: 1 base; junction bases outside the gene matches: 7. This CDR3 region has 15 residues. The V gene's germline CDR1 is MGHRA and CDR2 YSYEKL. The CDR3 DNA follows: TGCGCCAGCAGCCGACCGGGACAGCGATCCTACGAGCAGTACTTC. This translates into CASSRPGQRSYEQYF.

This clonotype was detected a few times. The rearrangement links TRBV10-3 to TRBJ2-7; 9 nucleotides line up with TRBD1. The length of the CDR3 is 14 residues. V trimming: 6 bases; J trimming: 5 bases; junction bases outside the gene matches: 8. Germline CDR1 is ENHRY and CDR2 is SYGVKD. The CDR3 sequence: CAIRSGTGFDEQYF. The CDR3 DNA is TGTGCCATCAGGAGCGGGACAGGGTTCGACGAGCAGTACTTC.

The chain has TRBV5-5 and TRBJ1-1; D may be TRBD1 (6 bases). The CDR3 consists of 14 residues. Germline V gene lookup returns CDR1 SGHKS and CDR2 YYEKEE (reference sequence). Trimming removed 2 bases from V and 5 bases from J, with 13 bases in between. The CDR3 DNA follows: TGTGCCAGCAGCTTAGGGGGGTCGGGGACTGAAGCTTTCTTT. Protein: CASSLGGSGTEAFF.

There are many counts of this clonotype. The chain is built from TRBV20-1 and TRBJ1-2; D uncertain. CDR3 size: 15 residues. Germline loops: CDR1 DFQATT, CDR2 SNEGSKA (reference sequence). V shed 3 bases and J shed 0 bases, with 14 bases lying between them. CDR3 amino acids: CSASPPSIANYGYTF. In DNA form, the CDR3 reads TGCAGTGCTAGCCCCCCCTCGATAGCTAACTATGGCTACACCTTC.

The table lists this clonotype with a few counts. This chain links TRBV10-3 with TRBJ2-5, with TRBD2 matching over 10 bases. Germline CDR1 ENHRY, CDR2 SYGVKD. The CDR3 loop spans 16 amino acids. After removal of 3 bases from V and 5 bases from J, the junction contained 9 bases not matched to a gene. The CDR3 spells CAISERTSGAGETQYF. The CDR3 region has the DNA TGTGCCATCAGTGAACGGACTAGCGGAGCCGGGGAGACCCAGTACTTC.

The sample holds many counts of this clonotype. CDR3 bases: TGTGCCAGCAGCTTTTATATTCCCCTTAACACCGGGGAGCTGTTTTTT. Encoded protein: CASSFYIPLNTGELFF. The chain uses TRBV7-8 and TRBJ2-2; D not resolved. This CDR3 contains 16 residues. Germline V CDR1 and CDR2: SGHVS, FQNEAQ. V was cut by 3 bases and J by 2 bases, with 13 bases left in between.

This clonotype occurred many times. The chain combines TRBV12-3 or TRBV12-4 with TRBJ2-5, with 7 positions matching TRBD1. The CDR3 sequence is 13 residues long. Unmatched junction bases numbered 2, after V lost 3 bases and J lost 4 bases. The CDR3: CASSLTGRETQYF. CDR3 DNA: TGTGCCAGCAGTTTGACAGGGAGAGAGACCCAGTACTTC.

This chain uses TRBV29-1 with TRBJ2-5; 12 bases match TRBD2. V lost 3 bases and J lost 2; bases outside the gene matches: 7. CDR3 length: 16 amino acids. Germline lookup yields CDR1 SQVTM and CDR2 ANQGSEA. The CDR3 loop is CSVEGLAGGPQETQYF. The CDR3 nucleotides are TGCAGCGTTGAGGGGCTAGCGGGGGGGCCGCAAGAGACCCAGTACTTC. The entire variable domain, with the rest obtained from reference TRBV29-1 and TRBJ2-5, is as follows: SAVISQKPSRDICQRGTSLTIQCQVDSQVTMMFWYRQQPGQSLTLIATANQGSEATYESGFVIDKFPISRPNLTFSTLTVSNMSPEDSSIYLCSVEGLAGGPQETQYFGPGTRLLVL.

This clonotype was recorded a few times. The V and J genes are TRBV7-8 and TRBJ1-5; 9 bases line up with TRBD1. From germline, CDR1 is SGHVS and CDR2 FQNEAQ. This CDR3 has 19 amino acids. The J segment lost 0 bases and the V segment lost 2 bases, leaving 11 bases of the junction unmatched. The CDR3, as DNA: TGTGCCAGCAGCTTATACTCCGGGACAGGGAGGGTTAGCAATCAGCCCCAGCATTTT. This sequence encodes CASSLYSGTGRVSNQPQHF.

The V call is TRBV5-6, the J call TRBJ2-7, with D uncertain. This CDR3 comprises 15 residues. CDR1 is SGHDT and CDR2 is YYEEEE in the germline V gene. Trimming removed 2 bases at V and 0 bases at J, with 12 bases between. The CDR3 coding sequence is TGTGCCAGCAGCTTAGTAGTGACTGACTCCTACGAGCAGTACTTC. It translates to CASSLVVTDSYEQYF.

The CDR3 DNA reads TGCAGTGCCAATAAGGGGCGCCAAGAGACCCAGTACTTC. Translating gives CSANKGRQETQYF. This chain links TRBV20-1 with TRBJ2-5, with D possibly being TRBD1 (5 bases). The germline V gene has CDR1 DFQATT and CDR2 SNEGSKA (reference sequence). The CDR3 loop spans 13 amino acids. The V gene lost 6 bases and the J gene lost 1 base, with 12 bases spanning the gap.

This clonotype has ten or more counts. The chain uses TRBV25-1 and TRBJ2-5; D is perhaps TRBD2 (7 bases). The CDR3 has 13 amino acids. Germline V gene sequence: CDR1 MGHDK, CDR2 SYGVNS. Trimming took 6 bases from V and 5 from J, leaving 13 bases between them. CDR3 in DNA: TGTGCCAGCAGACGGGGGGCGCGGGAGACCCAGTACTTC. Its protein product is CASRRGARETQYF.

The rearrangement uses TRBV10-3 and TRBJ2-7; 12 bases align to TRBD2. From germline, CDR1 is ENHRY and CDR2 SYGVKD. This CDR3 has 16 residues. Trimming removed 5 bases from V and 3 bases from J; junction bases left unmatched: 8. The CDR3 here is CAISRTSGDLVYEQYF. The CDR3 DNA reads as TGTGCCATCAGTAGGACTAGCGGGGACCTAGTCTACGAGCAGTACTTC.

The sample holds a few counts of this clonotype. The chain is built from TRBV7-2 and TRBJ1-2; D remains unclear. CDR1 is SGHTA and CDR2 is FQGNSA in the germline V gene. V lost 2 bases, J lost 2 bases, and 6 bases lay in between. This CDR3 contains 13 residues. CDR3 loop: CASSLYVNYGYTF. Written as DNA, the CDR3 is TGTGCCAGCAGCTTATACGTCAACTATGGCTACACCTTC. Supplemented by reference TRBV7-2 and TRBJ1-2, the full variable domain reads GAGVSQSPSNKVTEKGKDVELRCDPISGHTALYWYRQSLGQGLEFLIYFQGNSAPDKSGLPSDRFSAERTGGSVSTLTIQRTQQEDSAVYLCASSLYVNYGYTFGSGTRLTVV.

As regards this clonotype: This clone may be a read error of a much larger clone one base away. The genes are TRBV29-1 and TRBJ2-7; 9 bases are shared with TRBD1. CDR3 length: 14 amino acids. Per germline, CDR1 SQVTM and CDR2 ANQGSEA. The junction had 8 bases not matched to a gene; V was cut back by 6 bases and J by 2 bases. CDR3 sequence reads: CSVRAGTGTYEQYF. In DNA, the CDR3 is TGCAGCGTGAGAGCCGGGACAGGGACCTACGAGCAGTACTTC.

In this sample, this clonotype turned up many times. This chain connects TRBV18 to TRBJ1-1; D gene uncertain. The CDR3 spans 14 residues. CDR1 KGHSH and CDR2 LQKENI come from the germline V gene. V lost 4 bases and J 1 base, leaving 10 bases between the germline ends. This CDR3 is CASSLTRENTEAFF. The CDR3 DNA follows: TGTGCCAGCTCACTAACCCGGGAGAACACTGAAGCTTTCTTT.

This clonotype showed up many times. The chain employs TRBV4-1 and TRBJ2-3; the D gene is possibly TRBD2 (6 bases). Looked up from germline, CDR1 is MGHRA and CDR2 is YSYEKL. This CDR3 comprises 18 residues. V was trimmed by 1 base and J by 2 bases, leaving 19 bases between them. The CDR3 sequence: CASSQVFTRDSLTDTQYF. CDR3 DNA: TGCGCCAGCAGCCAAGTCTTTACTCGGGACTCTCTCACAGATACGCAGTATTTT.

This clonotype was detected a few times. The rearrangement links TRBV11-1 to TRBJ2-7, with no clear D. The CDR3 has 14 residues. V was pared by 3 bases and J by 0 bases, with 9 bases between. Germline assignment: CDR1 SGHAT and CDR2 FQDESV (reference sequence). Here the CDR3 DNA reads TGTGCCAGCAGCTTTGACATGAGCTCCTACGAGCAGTACTTC. It yields the protein CASSFDMSSYEQYF.

The rearrangement links TRBV21-1 to TRBJ1-2. TRBV21-1 is shown as a pseudogene. The CDR3 spans 15 residues. In DNA form, the CDR3 reads TGTGCCAGCAGCAAAGACCGACATTCTTATGGTGGCTACACCTTC. Its translation: CASSKDRHSYGGYTF.

This chain links TRBV28 with TRBJ1-3; TRBD1 might be the D (5 bases). V was pared by 6 bases and J by 7 bases, with 13 bases between. Germline assignment: CDR1 MDHEN and CDR2 SYDVKM. The length of the CDR3 is 13 residues. The CDR3, as DNA: TGTGCCAGCAGAGGACATAGCGCGAACACCATATATTTT. This codes for CASRGHSANTIYF.